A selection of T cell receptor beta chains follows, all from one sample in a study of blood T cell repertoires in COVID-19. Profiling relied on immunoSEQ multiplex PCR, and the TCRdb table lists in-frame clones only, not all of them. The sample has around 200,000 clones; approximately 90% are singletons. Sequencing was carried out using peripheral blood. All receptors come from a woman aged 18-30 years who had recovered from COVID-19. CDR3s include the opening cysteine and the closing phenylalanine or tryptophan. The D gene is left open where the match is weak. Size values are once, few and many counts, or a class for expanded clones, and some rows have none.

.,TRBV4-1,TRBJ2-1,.,TGCGCCAGCAGCCCCACTTCCAACTCCTACAATGAGCAGTTCTTC,CASSPTSNSYNEQFF
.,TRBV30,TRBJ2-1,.,TGTGCCTGGAGTTGGGGGGAGCTGAACAATGAGCAGTTCTTC,CAWSWGELNNEQFF
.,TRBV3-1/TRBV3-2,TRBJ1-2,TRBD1,TGTGCCAGCAGCCACCCCGACAGGGACTGGGATGGCTACACCTTC,CASSHPDRDWDGYTF
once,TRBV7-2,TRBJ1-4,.,TGTGCCAGCAGCTTAGCGGGGCGTCAGAGCGAAAAACTGTTTTTT,CASSLAGRQSEKLFF
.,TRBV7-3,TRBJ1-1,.,TGTGCCAGCAGCTTAGATATCCGGGGAAACACTGAAGCTTTCTTT,CASSLDIRGNTEAFF
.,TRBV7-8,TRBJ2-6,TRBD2,TGTGCCAGCAGCTTAGGTTCCGGGACTAGCGGGGCTGGGGCCAACGTCCTGACTTTC,CASSLGSGTSGAGANVLTF
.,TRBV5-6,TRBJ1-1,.,TGTGCCAGCAGCCCTAGTTATGGCACTGAAGCTTTCTTT,CASSPSYGTEAFF
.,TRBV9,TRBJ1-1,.,TGTGCCAGCAGCGACGACAGAGACACTGAAGCTTTCTTT,CASSDDRDTEAFF
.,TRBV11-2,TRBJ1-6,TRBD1,TGTGCCAGCAGCTTGAGTACAGGGGGTAATTCACCCCTCCACTTT,CASSLSTGGNSPLHF
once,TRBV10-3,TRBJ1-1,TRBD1,TGTGCCATCAGTGAGAAGGGCAGGGGGAATTCGAACACTGAAGCTTTCTTT,CAISEKGRGNSNTEAFF
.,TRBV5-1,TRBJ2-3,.,TGCGCCAGCAGCCGTGGCGGGGCAGAGGCAGATACGCAGTATTTT,CASSRGGAEADTQYF
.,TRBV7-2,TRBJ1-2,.,TGTGCCAGCCGCAGCTTAGCCCAACCAGGGATGGGCTACACCTTC,CASRSLAQPGMGYTF
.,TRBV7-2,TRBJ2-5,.,TGTGCCAGCAGCTTCAGTACGGGAACCCAGTACTTC,CASSFSTGTQYF
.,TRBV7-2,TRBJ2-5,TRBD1,TGTGCCAGCAGCGTTACAGGGGGGAAAGAGACCCAGTACTTC,CASSVTGGKETQYF
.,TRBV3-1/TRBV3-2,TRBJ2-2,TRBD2,TGTGCCAGCAGCCAAGGGGCTAGCGGGGCTGGGAACGGGGAGCTGTTTTTT,CASSQGASGAGNGELFF
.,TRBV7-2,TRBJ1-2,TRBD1,TGTGCCAGCAGCTTAGGTGGAGGGGGCTTTTTTTACTATGGCTACACCTTC,CASSLGGGGFFYYGYTF
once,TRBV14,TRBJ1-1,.,TGTGCCAGCAGCCGATCAGGTTTTATCAGCACTGAAGCTTTCTTT,CASSRSGFISTEAFF
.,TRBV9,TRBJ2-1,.,TGTGCCAGCAACCGGGACTCTGGATTAGTTGAGCAGTTCTTC,CASNRDSGLVEQFF
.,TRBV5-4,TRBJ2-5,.,TGTGCCAGCAGCTTGACAGGGAGAGGCCAGTACTTC,CASSLTGRGQYF
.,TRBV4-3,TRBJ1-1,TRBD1,TGCGCCAGCAGCCAAGAGACAGGGAGAGGGGTTGAAGCTTTCTTT,CASSQETGRGVEAFF
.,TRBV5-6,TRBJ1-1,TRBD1,TGTGCCAGCAGCTGGACAGGGGCTGAGGTGAACACTGAAGCTTTCTTT,CASSWTGAEVNTEAFF
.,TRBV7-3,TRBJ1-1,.,TGTGCCAGCAGCTTATCTGTTAACACTGAAGCTTTCTTT,CASSLSVNTEAFF
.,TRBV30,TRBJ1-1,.,TGTGCCTGGACGGGGGGGAACACTGAAGCTTTCTTT,CAWTGGNTEAFF
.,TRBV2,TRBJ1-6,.,TGTGCCAGCAGTGCGGACACTCGCTCCTATAATTCACCCCTCCACTTT,CASSADTRSYNSPLHF
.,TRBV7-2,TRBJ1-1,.,TGTGCCAGCAGCTCCTACAGTACTGAAGCTTTCTTT,CASSSYSTEAFF
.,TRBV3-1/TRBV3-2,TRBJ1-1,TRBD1,TGTGCCAGCAGCCGAGGGACAGGGGTAACTGAAGCTTTCTTT,CASSRGTGVTEAFF
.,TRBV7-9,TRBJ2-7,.,TGTGCCAGCAGCCGGACACCTGCCTACGAGCAGTACTTC,CASSRTPAYEQYF
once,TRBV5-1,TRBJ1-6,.,TGCGCCAGCAGCTTGCTGTCGGGGGGACATTCACCCCTCCACTTT,CASSLLSGGHSPLHF
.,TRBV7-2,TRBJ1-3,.,TGTGCCAGCAGCTTATATACGGGGTCGGGAAACACCATATATTTT,CASSLYTGSGNTIYF
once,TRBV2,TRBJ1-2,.,TGTGCCAGCAGTGAAGGGAGTGGCTACACCTTC,CASSEGSGYTF
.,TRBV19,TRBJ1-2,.,TGTGCCAGTAAGCCGGTCTCTAACTATGGCTACACCTTC,CASKPVSNYGYTF
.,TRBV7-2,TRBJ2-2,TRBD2,TGTGCCAGCAGCTTATTCCTAGCGGGAGGGCCCGGGGACACCGGGGAGCTGTTTTTT,CASSLFLAGGPGDTGELFF
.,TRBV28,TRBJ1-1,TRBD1,TGTGCCAGCTCTATCTTAGGGGGCGCGGCCACTGAAGCTTTCTTT,CASSILGGAATEAFF
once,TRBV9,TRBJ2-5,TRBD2,TGTGCCAGCAGCCCCCGCGGGGTAGCGGGGTACCAAGAGACCCAGTACTTC,CASSPRGVAGYQETQYF
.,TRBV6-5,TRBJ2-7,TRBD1,TGTGCCAGCAGTTTAAGGACAGGTCCTTCCTACGAGCAGTACTTC,CASSLRTGPSYEQYF
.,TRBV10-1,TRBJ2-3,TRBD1,TGCGCCAGCAAATACAGGGGGCGTTTTTCCACAGATACGCAGTATTTT,CASKYRGRFSTDTQYF
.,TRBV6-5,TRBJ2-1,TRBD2,TGTGCCAGCAGCCCGGGACTAAGCTTCACACATGAGCAGTTCTTC,CASSPGLSFTHEQFF
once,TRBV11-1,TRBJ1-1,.,TGTGCCAGCAGCTTAGCCGGGAGGGGAAACACTGAAGCTTTCTTT,CASSLAGRGNTEAFF
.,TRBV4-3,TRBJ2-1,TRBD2,TGCGCCAGCAGCCAAGATGGTCACGGCGGGAGGAGCAATGAGCAGTTCTTC,CASSQDGHGGRSNEQFF
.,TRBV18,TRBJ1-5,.,TGTGCCAGCTCACCCCGCGGCCCGAGCAATCAGCCCCAGCATTTT,CASSPRGPSNQPQHF
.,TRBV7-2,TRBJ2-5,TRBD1,TGTGCCAGCAGCCCCCGGACAGGGACGACCCAGTACTTC,CASSPRTGTTQYF
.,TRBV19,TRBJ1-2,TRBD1,TGTGCCAGTATGACAGGGTACTATGGCTACACCTTC,CASMTGYYGYTF
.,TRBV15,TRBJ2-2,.,TGTGCCACCAGCAGAGTTCCAACAGAGGACACGAACACCGGGGAGCTGTTTTTT,CATSRVPTEDTNTGELFF
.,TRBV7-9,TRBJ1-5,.,TGTGCCAGCAGCTTCAGGTGGCGCCTACTTAGCAATCAGCCCCAGCATTTT,CASSFRWRLLSNQPQHF
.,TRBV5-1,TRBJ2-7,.,TGCGCCAGCAGCTTACCCTTGGGAGTCGCGGACGAGCAGTACTTC,CASSLPLGVADEQYF
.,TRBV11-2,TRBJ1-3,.,TGTGCCAGCAGGCTAACAGGGTCCCATGGAAACACCATATATTTT,CASRLTGSHGNTIYF
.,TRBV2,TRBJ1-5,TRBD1,TGTGCCAGCAGAGGGGACAGATTTGGCCGGTCCCAGCATTTT,CASRGDRFGRSQHF
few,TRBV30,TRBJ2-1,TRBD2,TGTGCCTCCAGTATTGCTTACGACGGGGACGAGGCTTTCGGACTAGCGGGATTCTACAATGAGCAGTTCTTC,CASSIAYDGDEAFGLAGFYNEQFF
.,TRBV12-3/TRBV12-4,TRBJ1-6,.,TGTGCCAGCAGGTTGAGTAATTCACCCCTCCACTTT,CASRLSNSPLHF
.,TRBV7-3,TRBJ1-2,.,TGTGCCAGCAGCCGCGGGGGGGGCGGCTATGGCTACACCTTC,CASSRGGGGYGYTF
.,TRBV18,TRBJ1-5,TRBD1,TGTGCCAGCTCACCGGGGACAGGGAAAGGGCAGCCCCAGCATTTT,CASSPGTGKGQPQHF